The 22 T cell receptor beta chains below all came from one sample that was sequenced in a study of identical twins. TCRdb ran MiXCR on the 5' RACE reads and lists one entry per CDR3 protein. The sample contains 690,000 or so distinct CDR3 sequences, 8.5% to 9% of which appear only once. These sequences were also reported in another study, on yellow fever vaccine responses in identical twins.

The source material was PBMCs. All receptors come from a woman under 30 in good health.

The V gene is TRBV7-8, the J gene TRBJ2-2; the match to TRBD2 covers 14 bases. The CDR3 spans 18 residues. Losses at the gene ends were 4 bases for V and 7 bases for J; bases not matched to a gene: 11. The germline gives CDR1 SGHVS, CDR2 FQNEAQ. The CDR3 is CASSSYRLAGGQNGELFF. In DNA form, the CDR3 reads TGTGCCAGCAGCTCGTATCGACTAGCGGGAGGGCAAAACGGGGAGCTGTTTTTT.

The rearrangement links TRBV29-1 to TRBJ2-7; D is possibly TRBD2 (6 bases). This CDR3 has 11 amino acids. Trimming removed 5 bases from V and 3 bases from J, with 8 bases in between. Germline V CDR1 and CDR2: SQVTM, ANQGSEA. The chain's CDR3 is CSVSEGYEQYF. CDR3 DNA sequence: TGCAGCGTTTCGGAGGGCTACGAGCAGTACTTC.

In this sample, this clonotype turned up many times. The V gene is TRBV2, the J gene TRBJ2-7, with D possibly being TRBD2 (6 bases). Germline V gene data show CDR1 as SNHLY and CDR2 as FYNNEI. The V gene lost 8 bases and the J gene lost 7 bases, with 18 bases spanning the gap. This CDR3 spans 13 amino acids. DNA of the CDR3: TGTGCCAGCTCCCGGGGGATGGGTAGGGAGCAGTACTTC. Amino acids: CASSRGMGREQYF. The variable domain in full, completed from reference TRBV2 and TRBJ2-7, reads EPEVTQTPSHQVTQMGQEVILRCVPISNHLYFYWYRQILGQKVEFLVSFYNNEISEKSEIFDDQFSVERPDGSNFTLKIRSTKLEDSAMYFCASSRGMGREQYFGPGTRLTVT.

At least ten counts were recorded for this clonotype. Written as DNA, the CDR3 is TGTGCCAGCACCACCGGGGGCGCTTATAATTCACCCCTCCACTTT. Translating it yields CASTTGGAYNSPLHF. The genes are TRBV28 and TRBJ1-6; D is possibly TRBD1 (6 bases). This CDR3 is built from 15 residues. The V and J ends lost 7 bases and 4 bases respectively, with 14 bases between them. Germline CDR1 MDHEN, CDR2 SYDVKM. Based on the CDR3 plus reference TRBV28 and TRBJ1-6, the full variable domain is DVKVTQSSRYLVKRTGEKVFLECVQDMDHENMFWYRQDPGLGLRLIYFSYDVKMKEKGDIPEGYSVSREKKERFSLILESASTNQTSMYLCASTTGGAYNSPLHFGNGTRLTVT.

This clonotype was picked up many times. This chain uses TRBV15 with TRBJ2-7; D is unresolved. CDR3 length: 14 amino acids. V was cut by 0 bases and J by 1 base, with 7 bases left in between. Germline CDR1 is LNHNV and CDR2 is YYDKDF (reference sequence). In DNA, the CDR3 is TGTGCCACCAGCAGAGATAAAGGTTCCTACGAGCAGTACTTC. The encoded protein is CATSRDKGSYEQYF.

There are a few counts of this clonotype. The V gene is TRBV21-1, the J gene TRBJ2-7; TRBD1 reflects the table's D call only, with no check against the DNA. TRBV21-1 is a recognized pseudogene. The CDR3 runs to 16 residues. CDR3 DNA sequence: TGTGCCAGCAGCAAAGCGCAGGGACAGTGCTCCTACGAGCAGTACTTC. Amino acid sequence: CASSKAQGQCSYEQYF.

This clonotype came up many times. The gene calls are TRBV6-2 or TRBV6-3 and TRBJ1-3; D is unresolved. The CDR3 covers 14 residues. Germline V gene lookup returns CDR1 MNHEY and CDR2 SVGEGT. V was shortened by 7 bases and J by 0 bases, with 10 bases between the two germline ends. CDR3 coding DNA: TGTGCCAGCACGACGGAACTCTCTGGAAACACCATATATTTT. Protein product: CASTTELSGNTIYF.

This clonotype showed up just a few times. V gene TRBV6-5 combines with J gene TRBJ1-6; possibly TRBD1 for D (6 bases). The CDR3 is made up of 15 amino acids. The V end lost 0 bases, the J end lost 10 bases, and 13 bases lay between the germline ends. Germline V lookup: CDR1 MNHEY, CDR2 SVGAGI. CDR3 in DNA: TGTGCCAGCAGTTACTCGAGGGACAATTGGTCACCCCTCCACTTT. Translation gives CASSYSRDNWSPLHF.

The table lists this clonotype with many counts. J is TRBJ2-3 and V is TRBV7-6, with 8 positions matching TRBD1. The CDR3 is made up of 14 amino acids. Germline V CDR1 and CDR2: SGHVS, FNYEAQ. After removal of 3 bases from V and 8 bases from J, the junction contained 7 bases not matched to a gene. The CDR3 nucleotides read TGTGCCAGCAGCTTGGCCGGACAGGGCGCTACGCAGTATTTT. Protein sequence: CASSLAGQGATQYF.

This clonotype was detected only a few times. This chain connects TRBV6-2 or TRBV6-3 to TRBJ2-1; TRBD1 or TRBD2 may be the D gene (6 bases each). This CDR3 is built from 14 residues. Per the germline V gene, CDR1 is MNHEY and CDR2 is SVGEGT. The ends were cut back, 7 bases at V and 5 bases at J, with 15 bases in the middle. CDR3 residues: CASMEGGKNNEQFF. The CDR3 DNA reads TGTGCCAGCATGGAGGGGGGCAAGAACAATGAGCAGTTCTTC.

Only a few counts were recorded for this clonotype. J is TRBJ2-7 and V is TRBV20-1; perhaps D is TRBD1 or TRBD2 (6 bases each). Per the germline V gene, CDR1 is DFQATT and CDR2 is SNEGSKA (reference sequence). The CDR3 totals 15 residues. Trimming stripped 6 bases from V and 6 bases from J, with 24 bases between. This chain's CDR3 is CSANYRDTGAGEQYF. The CDR3 nucleotides read TGCAGTGCAAACTACCGGGACACCGGAGCGGGCGAGCAGTACTTC.

CDR3 nucleotide sequence: TGTGCCAGCAGTCACCTTACTAGCGTGGGCACAGATACGCAGTATTTT. Translation: CASSHLTSVGTDTQYF. V gene TRBV6-5 combines with J gene TRBJ2-3, with 7 bases that match TRBD2. This CDR3 region has 16 residues. Germline V gene lookup returns CDR1 MNHEY and CDR2 SVGAGI. The ends lost 5 bases at V and 1 base at J; junction bases unmatched: 9.

The CDR3 DNA is TGTGCCACTATACAAATGTGGTCGGGGGTCAATAATTCACCCCTCCACTTT. It specifies CATIQMWSGVNNSPLHF. The V gene is TRBV28, the J gene TRBJ1-6, with a possible D match to TRBD1 (5 bases). The CDR3 spans 17 residues. Germline V lookup: CDR1 MDHEN, CDR2 SYDVKM. Trimming cost V 10 bases and J 5 bases, with 24 bases left between them.

At least ten counts were recorded for this clonotype. This rearrangement joins TRBV3-1 to TRBJ2-6, with D maybe TRBD1 (5 bases). Germline V lookup: CDR1 LGHDT, CDR2 YNNKEL (reference sequence). V was shortened by 2 bases and J by 4 bases, with 9 bases between the two germline ends. The CDR3 is 15 amino acids. CDR3 protein: CASSQYRSGANVLTF. In nucleotides, the CDR3 is TGTGCCAGCAGCCAATACAGGTCCGGGGCCAACGTCCTGACTTTC.

In the case of this clonotype: Germline is not matched at one junction end, which may reflect a read error. J is TRBJ1-2 and V is TRBV10-3; 10 bases fit TRBD1. The V gene's germline CDR1 is ENHRY and CDR2 SYGVKD. The CDR3 extends over 17 amino acids. CDR3: CALSLLGPTGGVHGYTF. In nucleotides, the CDR3 is TGTGCCCTCAGTTTGTTGGGCCCGACAGGGGGCGTCCATGGCTACACCTTC.

About this clonotype: A read error may account for a junction end that differs from germline. The rearrangement joins TRBV3-1 to TRBJ2-7, with 13 bases identical to TRBD2. The CDR3 extends over 15 amino acids. CDR1 is LGHDT, CDR2 YNNKEL, per germline (reference sequence). The CDR3 protein is CASCQPGLAGYEQYF. The CDR3 DNA is TGTGCCAGCTGCCAGCCGGGACTAGCGGGGTACGAGCAGTACTTC.

This clonotype was recorded a few times. This chain connects TRBV21-1 to TRBJ2-2; the DNA was not compared with TRBD1, the D call given in the table. TRBV21-1 is tagged as a pseudogene. This CDR3 contains 16 residues. The CDR3 reads CASKTQTGPHTGELFF. CDR3 sequence (DNA): TGTGCCAGCAAAACCCAGACAGGGCCCCACACCGGGGAGCTGTTTTTT.

V and J are TRBV7-6 and TRBJ2-7; D is ambiguous. The CDR3 consists of 14 residues. Germline loops: CDR1 SGHVS, CDR2 FNYEAQ. Deletions cut 3 bases from V and 6 bases from J, with 15 bases between. CDR3 amino acids: CASSFSRLGGEQYF. The CDR3 region has the DNA TGTGCCAGCAGCTTTAGTAGGTTGGGTGGCGAGCAGTACTTC.

This clonotype has ten or more counts. The V gene is TRBV2, the J gene TRBJ2-5, with D perhaps matching TRBD2 (6 bases). This CDR3 region has 13 residues. V lost 3 bases, J lost 5 bases, and 10 bases lay in between. Germline-derived CDR1 and CDR2 are SNHLY and FYNNEI. CDR3 in amino acids: CASSDLAGETQYF. The CDR3, as DNA: TGTGCCAGCAGTGACCTCGCGGGGGAGACCCAGTACTTC.

The chain carries TRBV20-1 and TRBJ2-7; D is unclear. Trimming shortened V by 5 bases and J by 7 bases, and 9 bases separated the two germline ends. CDR3 length: 10 residues. Germline V lookup: CDR1 DFQATT, CDR2 SNEGSKA (reference sequence). The CDR3 spells CSALQLEQYF. For the CDR3, the DNA is TGCAGTGCTCTGCAGCTAGAGCAGTACTTC.

This clonotype was recorded many times. This chain connects TRBV6-1 to TRBJ2-3, with D tentatively TRBD2 (7 bases). Germline V gives CDR1 MNHNS, CDR2 SASEGT. V dropped 6 bases and J dropped 1 base, with 17 bases sitting between them. The CDR3 runs to 16 residues. CDR3 DNA sequence: TGTGCCAGCAGGAGGGGAGGGGGGGCCGGCACAGATACGCAGTATTTT. Protein sequence: CASRRGGGAGTDTQYF.

This clonotype has only a few counts. The V gene is TRBV29-1, the J gene TRBJ2-3, with 9 bases that match TRBD2. CDR1 SQVTM and CDR2 ANQGSEA come from the germline V gene. The CDR3 has 14 residues. With V trimmed by 5 bases and J by 0 bases, 3 bases remained unmatched. In DNA form, the CDR3 reads TGCAGCGTTATCACTAGCGGGAGCACAGATACGCAGTATTTT. The encoded protein is CSVITSGSTDTQYF.